The 6 T cell receptor beta chains below come from one sample, sequenced in a study of blood T cell repertoires in COVID-19. Clones were read by immunoSEQ multiplex PCR, and TCRdb kept only the in-frame ones, dropping some. The sample lists hundreds of thousands of clones; about nine tenths were seen once. The sequenced sample consisted of peripheral blood. The receptors here all came from a man between 60 and 70 years old who had recovered from COVID-19.

The chain is built from TRBV4-3 and TRBJ2-1; 7 bases agree with TRBD1. CDR1 and CDR2 (germline): LGHNA, YSLEER. The CDR3 consists of 18 residues. V lost 4 bases to trimming and J lost 5 bases; unmatched junction nucleotides: 17. The CDR3 bases are TGCGCCAGCAGCCCGTCAGGGGGTGTTGCTAGAGCGGACAATGAGCAGTTCTTC. Encoded protein: CASSPSGGVARADNEQFF.

The V gene is TRBV5-1, the J gene TRBJ2-2, with D possibly being TRBD2 (6 bases). CDR1 is SGHRS and CDR2 is YFSETQ in the germline V gene. The CDR3 loop spans 15 amino acids. Trimming took off 5 bases at V and 7 bases at J, with 18 bases between the two ends. This CDR3 is CASRSLTGEFGELFF. The CDR3 bases are TGCGCCAGCAGATCCCTAACGGGAGAGTTCGGGGAGCTGTTTTTT.

This chain links TRBV30 with TRBJ1-3, with D maybe TRBD1 (6 bases). The germline CDR1 and CDR2 sequences are GTSNPN and SVGIG (reference sequence). This CDR3 has 14 amino acids. The V gene lost 3 bases and the J gene lost 5 bases, with 14 bases spanning the gap. The CDR3 loop is CAWRQGSGRNTIYF. DNA for the CDR3: TGTGCCTGGAGGCAGGGGTCTGGACGAAACACCATATATTTT.

This chain uses TRBV5-1 with TRBJ1-2, with D possibly matching TRBD1 (6 bases). The CDR3 length is 15 residues. V was trimmed by 3 bases and J by 5 bases, leaving 17 bases between them. CDR1 and CDR2 (germline): SGHRS, YFSETQ. The CDR3 sequence is CASSSLQGGLYGYTF. Written as DNA, the CDR3 is TGCGCCAGCAGCTCTCTACAGGGAGGGCTTTATGGCTACACCTTC.

V usage is TRBV25-1 and J usage is TRBJ1-1, with a tentative D call TRBD1 (6 bases). Germline V gives CDR1 MGHDK, CDR2 SYGVNS. Trimming took off 7 bases at V and 3 bases at J, with 15 bases between the two ends. The CDR3 has 14 residues. The DNA of the CDR3 is TGTGCCAGCAATTGGGGGGGGCGGGACACTGAAGCTTTCTTT. Amino acids: CASNWGGRDTEAFF. Variable domain in full (rest from reference TRBV25-1 and TRBJ1-1): EADIYQTPRYLVIGTGKKITLECSQTMGHDKMYWYQQDPGMELHLIHYSYGVNSTEKGDLSSESTVSRIRTEHFPLTLESARPSHTSQYLCASNWGGRDTEAFFGQGTRLTVV.

V gene TRBV2 combines with J gene TRBJ1-5, with 11 positions matching TRBD1. This CDR3 spans 15 amino acids. Germline V gene sequence: CDR1 SNHLY, CDR2 FYNNEI. V shed 6 bases and J 4 bases; nucleotides not matched to a gene: 5. The chain's CDR3 is CASSPRDRGNQPQHF. The CDR3 region has the DNA TGTGCCAGCAGCCCCCGGGACAGGGGGAATCAGCCCCAGCATTTT.